Listed below are T cell receptor beta chains from one sample, sequenced in a study of T-cell memory formation after mild COVID-19. TCRdb redid the calling of the 5' RACE reads with MiXCR, one entry per CDR3 protein. The sample includes hundreds of thousands of distinct CDR3 sequences, about 20% seen only once; the top ten take approximately 8.4%. Sample: PBMCs or a T cell subset sorted from them (not recorded which). Receptors were obtained from an adult woman who had mild COVID-19 (a few samples of this study predate the infection). Cell type and time point are not known. Both conserved end residues are part of each CDR3. The D gene is left open where the match is weak. Size is omitted from some rows. Given values are once, few, many or a class for expanded clones.

j_call | v_call | clone_size | d_call | cdr3_aa | cdr3_nt
TRBJ2-7 | TRBV2 | NA | NA | CASSEQGSSYEQYF | TGTGCCAGCAGTGAGCAAGGTAGCTCCTACGAGCAGTACTTC
TRBJ1-1 | TRBV15 | NA | TRBD1 | CATSRDETGKADEAFF | TGTGCCACCAGCAGAGACGAGACAGGGAAGGCAGATGAAGCTTTCTTT
TRBJ1-1 | TRBV24-1 | NA | NA | CATSDLSGRAAFF | TGTGCCACCAGTGATTTGTCAGGACGGGCGGCTTTCTTT
TRBJ2-3 | TRBV7-6 | few | NA | CASSLGGWGADTQYF | TGTGCCAGCAGCTTAGGGGGCTGGGGAGCAGATACGCAGTATTTT
TRBJ2-7 | TRBV12-3/TRBV12-4 | few | TRBD1 | CASSLTAGGEGYEQYF | TGTGCCAGCAGTTTAACGGCAGGGGGCGAGGGCTACGAGCAGTACTTC
TRBJ1-4 | TRBV20-1 | few | NA | CSARPPGFNEKLFF | TGCAGTGCTAGACCCCCCGGGTTTAATGAAAAACTGTTTTTT
TRBJ2-3 | TRBV29-1 | few | TRBD2 | CSVWRGGTSGTDTQYF | TGCAGCGTTTGGCGAGGAGGGACTAGCGGCACAGATACGCAGTATTTT
TRBJ2-6 | TRBV7-8 | many | NA | CASSPGSSGANVLTF | TGTGCCAGCAGTCCAGGGTCTTCTGGGGCCAACGTCCTGACTTTC
TRBJ2-1 | TRBV29-1 | NA | TRBD2 | CSAGLADYNEQFF | TGCAGCGCCGGACTAGCGGACTACAATGAGCAGTTCTTC
TRBJ1-4 | TRBV7-8 | NA | NA | CASSPRTSIREKLFF | TGTGCCAGCAGCCCACGGACTTCAATTAGAGAAAAACTGTTTTTT
TRBJ1-2 | TRBV15 | few | NA | CATSLPLFGYTF | TGTGCCACCAGCCTACCACTTTTTGGCTACACCTTC
TRBJ2-3 | TRBV18 | NA | TRBD1 | CASSSDEGASTDTQYF | TGTGCCAGCTCATCTGACGAGGGGGCTAGCACAGATACGCAGTATTTT
TRBJ1-5 | TRBV28 | few | NA | CASSPGHYSNQPQHF | TGTGCCAGCAGTCCGGGACACTATAGCAATCAGCCCCAGCATTTT
TRBJ2-3 | TRBV24-1 | once | TRBD2 | CATSDLALQTVPERESTDTQYF | TGTGCCACCAGTGATTTAGCCCTACAAACCGTACCAGAGCGGGAGAGCACAGATACGCAGTATTTT
TRBJ2-3 | TRBV24-1 | few | TRBD2 | CATSDPSGNLKDTQYF | TGTGCCACCAGTGATCCGAGCGGGAATTTAAAGGATACGCAGTATTTT
TRBJ2-2 | TRBV6-5 | NA | TRBD1 | CASSYGDRVRAGELFF | TGTGCCAGCAGTTACGGGGACAGGGTTAGGGCCGGGGAGCTGTTTTTT
TRBJ2-1 | TRBV5-1 | NA | TRBD2 | CASSFYWTSGRTHEQFF | TGCGCCAGCAGCTTTTATTGGACTAGCGGGAGGACCCATGAGCAGTTCTTC
TRBJ2-7 | TRBV9 | NA | TRBD1 | CASSPWDRANEQYF | TGTGCCAGCAGCCCGTGGGACAGGGCAAACGAGCAGTACTTC
TRBJ2-3 | TRBV12-3/TRBV12-4 | few | TRBD1 | CASSLLQGASTDTQYF | TGTGCCAGCAGTTTGTTGCAGGGGGCGTCCACAGATACGCAGTATTTT
TRBJ1-1 | TRBV9 | NA | NA | CASSVSGSIATEAFF | TGTGCCAGCAGCGTTTCCGGGTCGATAGCCACTGAAGCTTTCTTT
TRBJ1-5 | TRBV28 | NA | NA | CACRGGIKDQPQHF | TGTGCCTGCCGTGGGGGAATCAAAGATCAGCCCCAGCATTTT
TRBJ2-6 | TRBV21-1 | NA | NA | CASRRRTSGANVLTF | TGTGCCAGCAGGCGACGGACCTCTGGGGCCAACGTCCTGACTTTC
TRBJ1-1 | TRBV20-1 | few | TRBD1 | CSARRNRDSEAFF | TGCAGTGCTAGGCGGAACCGGGACAGTGAAGCTTTCTTT
TRBJ2-7 | TRBV25-1 | few | NA | CASSEYNAYEQYF | TGTGCCAGCAGTGAATACAATGCGTACGAGCAGTACTTC
TRBJ1-2 | TRBV13 | NA | NA | CASSLGGAEYGYTF | TGTGCCAGCAGCTTGGGGGGGGCCGAGTATGGCTACACCTTC
TRBJ2-1 | TRBV4-3 | NA | NA | CASSPRTNGRNEQFF | TGCGCCAGCAGCCCACGAACTAACGGACGCAATGAGCAGTTCTTC
TRBJ1-2 | TRBV4-1 | once | NA | CASSQDAGYPYGYTF | TGCGCCAGCAGCCAGGATGCCGGGTATCCCTATGGCTACACCTTC
TRBJ1-5 | TRBV29-1 | few | NA | CSVAFSNQPQHF | TGCAGCGTGGCGTTTAGCAATCAGCCCCAGCATTTT
TRBJ1-1 | TRBV4-1 | many | NA | CASSQGVFRENTEAFF | TGCGCCAGCAGCCAAGGAGTTTTTCGGGAGAACACTGAAGCTTTCTTT
TRBJ2-3 | TRBV5-1 | few | NA | CASSLGGTYTQYF | TGCGCCAGCAGCTTGGGGGGTACCTACACGCAGTATTTT
TRBJ2-3 | TRBV4-3 | few | NA | CASSRGFGFRADTQYF | TGCGCCAGCAGCCGAGGTTTCGGGTTTAGAGCAGATACGCAGTATTTT
TRBJ1-3 | TRBV12-3/TRBV12-4 | NA | NA | CASSLMEGTGHTIYF | TGTGCCAGCAGTTTAATGGAGGGAACCGGCCACACCATATATTTT
TRBJ1-5 | TRBV4-1 | NA | TRBD1 | CASSQEIAWDREDQPQHF | TGCGCCAGCAGCCAAGAAATTGCCTGGGACAGGGAGGATCAGCCCCAGCATTTT
TRBJ2-5 | TRBV12-3/TRBV12-4 | NA | NA | CASSLASPYQETQYF | TGTGCCAGCAGTTTAGCGTCACCTTACCAAGAGACCCAGTACTTC
TRBJ1-1 | TRBV6-1 | NA | NA | CASTWINTEAFF | TGTGCCAGCACCTGGATTAACACTGAAGCTTTCTTT
TRBJ2-7 | TRBV19 | few | NA | CASSIGSYEQYF | TGTGCCAGTAGTATCGGATCCTACGAGCAGTACTTC